This T cell receptor (beta chain) stems from a study of T cell clonality in common variable immunodeficiency. Measured with immunoSEQ multiplex PCR; TCRdb has only the in-frame clones, and not every one. The sample counts approximately 20,000 clones, none seen once; the ten largest own approximately 2.5%. Both groups were predominantly of Caucasian heritage. The junction had 6 bases not matched to a gene; V was cut back by 4 bases and J by 6 bases. The CDR3 contains 15 residues. Germline CDR1 is SGHRS and CDR2 is YFSETQ. Sample share makes this clone medium-sized. What it binds is unknown. The missing CDR3 end, 3 residues past where the read stops, is filled in from the germline J gene. General study findings and limits: Fewer deletions and N-nucleotide insertions were reportedly seen in common variable immunodeficiency TCR beta sequences.

Sequencing used peripheral blood mononuclear cells. V is TRBV5-1 and J is TRBJ1-6; 8 bases match TRBD1. The source of this sequence is a human donor with common variable immunodeficiency. The covered CDR3 bases are TGCGCCAGCAGCACGGACAGGGAGTCTAATTCACCC. Translating it yields CASSTDRESNSP. The whole CDR3 sequence is CASSTDRESNSPLHF.